These 29 T cell receptor beta chains came from one sample sequenced in a study of CD8 T cells in Susac syndrome. An amount of RNA that ranged from about 0.45 to 1 ug was reverse transcribed with random hexamers. TCRdb used MiXCR to reprocess the immunoSEQ multiplex PCR reads, holding one entry per CDR3 protein. Of 190,000 or so distinct CDR3 sequences listed, roughly 94% are singletons. Sequenced: CD4+ T cells from PBMCs. The receptors were sampled from a human donor with multiple sclerosis.

This chain joins TRBV7-2 and TRBJ2-5; no clear D. Trimming pared 3 bases from V and 3 bases from J, leaving 8 bases between. Germline V lookup: CDR1 SGHTA, CDR2 FQGNSA. The CDR3 is 13 amino acids. CDR3 sequence (DNA): TGTGCCAGCAGCTTGGTCAGAGAAGAGACCCAGTACTTC. Translation gives CASSLVREETQYF.

DNA of the CDR3: TGCAGCGTTGAAGATCCCTTGGACAGCTATAATGAAAAACTGTTTTTT. Its protein is CSVEDPLDSYNEKLFF. This chain uses TRBV29-1 with TRBJ1-4, with a possible D match to TRBD1 (6 bases). V gave up 0 bases and J gave up 4 bases, with 15 bases separating them. Germline CDR1 SQVTM, CDR2 ANQGSEA. The CDR3 totals 16 residues. Complete variable domain (other parts from reference TRBV29-1 and TRBJ1-4): SAVISQKPSRDICQRGTSLTIQCQVDSQVTMMFWYRQQPGQSLTLIATANQGSEATYESGFVIDKFPISRPNLTFSTLTVSNMSPEDSSIYLCSVEDPLDSYNEKLFFGSGTQLSVL.

The V gene is TRBV7-8, the J gene TRBJ2-7, with 7 bases matching TRBD2. The germline gives CDR1 SGHVS, CDR2 FQNEAQ. Trimming removed 5 bases from V and 4 bases from J; junction bases left unmatched: 11. There are 15 residues in the CDR3. The CDR3, as DNA: TGTGCCAGCAGCCCGAGCGGGGCCTATTCTTACGAGCAGTACTTC. Amino acid sequence: CASSPSGAYSYEQYF.

The chain employs TRBV9 and TRBJ2-3, with D possibly being TRBD2 (5 bases). This CDR3 spans 14 amino acids. Germline loops: CDR1 SGDLS, CDR2 YYNGEE. Trimming took off 10 bases at V and 6 bases at J, with 21 bases between the two ends. For the CDR3, the DNA is TGTGCCTCCAAAAGTGCGGAGCCGGGGGATACGCAGTATTTT. Protein sequence: CASKSAEPGDTQYF.

The rearrangement joins TRBV29-1 to TRBJ1-1; D is undetermined. Trimming stripped 1 base from V and 4 bases from J, with 13 bases between. CDR1 SQVTM and CDR2 ANQGSEA come from the germline V gene. The CDR3 has 14 amino acids. CDR3 sequence (DNA): TGCAGCGTTGAAGTGCAGGTAGGGAGCACTGAAGCTTTCTTT. It yields the protein CSVEVQVGSTEAFF.

The chain has TRBV29-1 and TRBJ1-4; a possible D gene is TRBD1 (6 bases). Germline V lookup: CDR1 SQVTM, CDR2 ANQGSEA. V gave up 7 bases and J gave up 14 bases, with 17 bases separating them. The CDR3 length is 11 residues. This CDR3 reads CSAVLQGSLFF. DNA for the CDR3: TGCAGCGCCGTATTACAGGGTTCCCTGTTTTTT.

This chain joins TRBV30 and TRBJ2-1, with D tentatively TRBD2 (5 bases). This CDR3 is 14 amino acids long. Germline CDR1 GTSNPN, CDR2 SVGIG (reference sequence). V lost 1 base and J lost 9, with 16 bases in between. The CDR3 protein is CAWSELGGTAEQFF. The CDR3, as DNA: TGTGCCTGGAGTGAACTAGGCGGTACAGCTGAGCAGTTCTTC. The full variable domain, in which reference TRBV30 and TRBJ2-1 provide the parts outside the CDR3, is SQTIHQWPATLVQPVGSPLSLECTVEGTSNPNLYWYRQAAGRGLQLLFYSVGIGQISSEVPQNLSASRPQDRQFILSSKKLLLSDSGFYLCAWSELGGTAEQFFGPGTRLTVL.

CDR3 sequence reads: CASSVGSIPVGEQFF. The DNA for the CDR3 is TGTGCCAGCAGCGTAGGGAGCATCCCCGTGGGAGAGCAGTTCTTC. This chain links TRBV9 with TRBJ2-1; D is unresolved. V lost 0 bases and J lost 10, with 17 bases in between. The CDR3 totals 15 residues. The V gene's germline CDR1 is SGDLS and CDR2 YYNGEE.

This clonotype was seen only once. This chain connects TRBV30 to TRBJ2-1; 8 positions agree with TRBD2. J lost 1 base, V lost 7 bases, and 6 bases had no gene match. CDR1 and CDR2 from the germline V gene are GTSNPN and SVGIG (reference sequence). The CDR3 consists of 14 residues. The chain's CDR3 is CASTAGASYNEQFF. For the CDR3, the DNA is TGTGCCTCTACAGCGGGGGCTTCCTACAATGAGCAGTTCTTC.

This chain uses TRBV7-2 with TRBJ2-1, with 14 bases matching TRBD2. The junction had 3 bases not matched to a gene; V was cut back by 4 bases and J by 10 bases. Germline-derived CDR1 and CDR2 are SGHTA and FQGNSA. The CDR3 totals 14 residues. The CDR3 DNA sequence: TGTGCCAGCAGCTGGGGACTAGCGGGGGAAGAGCAGTTCTTC. Protein: CASSWGLAGEEQFF.

This chain connects TRBV19 to TRBJ1-1; D remains unclear. With 7 bases removed from V and 5 bases from J, the gap between germline ends came to 23 bases. Germline V gene data show CDR1 as LNHDA and CDR2 as SQIVND (reference sequence). The CDR3 is 16 amino acids. The CDR3 region has the DNA TGTGCCAGTACCGCCCATGAAAGGGTTGGGCGGACTGAAGCTTTCTTT. Encoded protein: CASTAHERVGRTEAFF.

This chain links TRBV20-1 with TRBJ2-3; 10 positions match TRBD2. The CDR3 totals 14 residues. The germline CDR1 and CDR2 sequences are DFQATT and SNEGSKA (reference sequence). The V gene end was trimmed by 6 bases and the J gene end by 6 bases; junction bases not matched to a gene: 9. CDR3 residues: CSARLAGVPDTQYF. The CDR3 nucleotides are TGCAGTGCCCGGCTAGCGGGGGTTCCGGATACGCAGTATTTT.

The sample holds one count of this clonotype. The V gene is TRBV25-1, the J gene TRBJ2-1; TRBD2 might be the D (6 bases). This CDR3 is built from 14 residues. V lost 7 bases, J lost 0 bases, and 10 bases lay in between. Germline V CDR1 and CDR2: MGHDK, SYGVNS. The CDR3 DNA reads as TGTGCCAGCACGGGACTTTTCTCCTACAATGAGCAGTTCTTC. Translated: CASTGLFSYNEQFF. The variable domain in full, with the rest retrieved from reference TRBV25-1 and TRBJ2-1, is EADIYQTPRYLVIGTGKKITLECSQTMGHDKMYWYQQDPGMELHLIHYSYGVNSTEKGDLSSESTVSRIRTEHFPLTLESARPSHTSQYLCASTGLFSYNEQFFGPGTRLTVL.

This clonotype was detected a few times. The rearrangement uses TRBV7-9 and TRBJ2-1; 7 bases fit TRBD1. CDR1 and CDR2 (germline): SEHNR, FQNEAQ (reference sequence). This CDR3 contains 12 residues. J was trimmed by 8 bases and V by 3 bases; bases with no gene match: 1. This CDR3 is CASSLRGHEQFF. The CDR3 region has the DNA TGTGCCAGCAGCTTGAGGGGGCATGAGCAGTTCTTC.

This CDR3 is CSVRGEYNEQFF. The CDR3 region has the DNA TGCAGTGTCAGGGGGGAATACAATGAGCAGTTCTTC. This chain uses TRBV20-1 with TRBJ2-1, with D perhaps matching TRBD1 (7 bases). In germline, CDR1 is DFQATT, CDR2 SNEGSKA (reference sequence). V lost 7 bases, J lost 4 bases, and 11 bases lay in between. The CDR3 runs 12 residues.

This chain connects TRBV30 to TRBJ1-5; the D is unclear. V lost 4 bases, J lost 1 base, and 11 bases lay in between. The CDR3 is 14 amino acids. From germline, CDR1 is GTSNPN and CDR2 SVGIG (reference sequence). CDR3 bases: TGTGCCTGGAACGGGCCCGGGAGCAATCAGCCCCAGCATTTT. Translation: CAWNGPGSNQPQHF. Filled out from reference TRBV30 and TRBJ1-5, the complete variable domain reads SQTIHQWPATLVQPVGSPLSLECTVEGTSNPNLYWYRQAAGRGLQLLFYSVGIGQISSEVPQNLSASRPQDRQFILSSKKLLLSDSGFYLCAWNGPGSNQPQHFGDGTRLSIL.

In DNA form, the CDR3 reads TGTGCCAGCAGCTTAGGGGACAGGCCGAGCAATCAGCCCCAGCATTTT. It encodes CASSLGDRPSNQPQHF. V gene TRBV7-8 combines with J gene TRBJ1-5; TRBD1 aligns across 8 bases. Germline loops: CDR1 SGHVS, CDR2 FQNEAQ. This CDR3 has 16 residues. Trimming removed 1 base from V and 1 base from J; junction bases left unmatched: 3.

The gene calls are TRBV30 and TRBJ1-3, with D unclear. The length of the CDR3 is 16 residues. Trimming left V 4 bases short and J 7 bases short, with 23 bases between. CDR1 GTSNPN and CDR2 SVGIG come from the germline V gene (reference sequence). The CDR3 DNA reads as TGTGCCTGGACCCGAAGGCGAGAGGGTGCGAAGAACACCATATATTTT. Translation gives CAWTRRREGAKNTIYF.

J is TRBJ2-7 and V is TRBV14; no clear D. This CDR3 has 14 amino acids. The V gene's germline CDR1 is SGHDN and CDR2 FVKESK. V lost 4 bases and J 2 bases, leaving 12 bases between the germline ends. The CDR3 sequence: CASSRLTDPYEQYF. CDR3 in DNA: TGTGCCAGCAGCCGGTTGACGGACCCCTACGAGCAGTACTTC.

V is TRBV27 and J is TRBJ2-1; 7 bases align to TRBD2. V was pared by 6 bases and J by 4 bases, with 6 bases of the junction left unmatched. In germline, CDR1 is MNHEY, CDR2 SMNVEV (reference sequence). The CDR3 is 14 amino acids. In DNA, the CDR3 is TGTGCCAGCAGCCGAAAGCGGGGTTACAATGAGCAGTTCTTC. Its protein product is CASSRKRGYNEQFF.

The V gene is TRBV7-9, the J gene TRBJ1-1; 7 bases agree with TRBD1. V trimming: 2 bases; J trimming: 1 base; junction bases outside the gene matches: 7. This CDR3 is built from 16 residues. CDR1 and CDR2 from the germline V gene are SEHNR and FQNEAQ (reference sequence). This chain's CDR3 is CASSLRPGGWNTEAFF. CDR3 coding DNA: TGTGCCAGCAGCTTACGGCCAGGGGGTTGGAACACTGAAGCTTTCTTT.

This clonotype was seen only once. The J gene is TRBJ2-1, the V gene TRBV10-3; 8 bases map to TRBD2. With V trimmed by 2 bases and J by 2 bases, 8 bases remained unmatched. The CDR3 has 17 residues. Germline V gene sequence: CDR1 ENHRY, CDR2 SYGVKD. CDR3 nucleotide sequence: TGTGCCATCAGTGAGGGTGTATCAGCGGGGGCCTACAATGAGCAGTTCTTC. Protein: CAISEGVSAGAYNEQFF.

This clonotype was seen just once. V is TRBV20-1 and J is TRBJ1-2; possibly TRBD1 for D (5 bases). The CDR3 has 13 residues. V dropped 3 bases and J dropped 3 bases, with 11 bases sitting between them. Germline V gene data show CDR1 as DFQATT and CDR2 as SNEGSKA (reference sequence). CDR3 protein: CSASSGGDYGYTF. CDR3 bases: TGCAGTGCTAGTTCGGGGGGTGACTATGGCTACACCTTC.

V gene TRBV18 combines with J gene TRBJ2-3; unclear D gene. Deletions cut 0 bases from V and 3 bases from J, with 13 bases between. This CDR3 spans 16 amino acids. Germline CDR1 is KGHSH and CDR2 is LQKENI. The DNA for the CDR3 is TGTGCCAGCTCACCACCGAATCGCGGCAGGACAGATACGCAGTATTTT. The encoded protein is CASSPPNRGRTDTQYF.

In its sample, this clonotype was seen once. V is TRBV20-1 and J is TRBJ1-6; D not resolved. Germline V gene lookup returns CDR1 DFQATT and CDR2 SNEGSKA (reference sequence). V was clipped by 0 bases and J by 11 bases, with 14 bases between them. The CDR3 consists of 14 residues. CDR3 coding DNA: TGCAGTGCTAGAGATTCGGCAGCCTTAGCACCCCTCCACTTT. It is translated as CSARDSAALAPLHF.

The chain employs TRBV12-3 or TRBV12-4 and TRBJ2-5; D not certain. Trimming removed 6 bases from V and 4 bases from J, with 18 bases in between. The CDR3 has 15 residues. In DNA form, the CDR3 reads TGTGCCAGCAGCCGTGACCCCGTACCAGGAGAGACCCAGTACTTC. It translates to CASSRDPVPGETQYF.

The J gene is TRBJ2-1, the V gene TRBV30, with D perhaps matching TRBD1 (6 bases). V gave up 2 bases and J gave up 5 bases, with 10 bases separating them. The germline CDR1 and CDR2 sequences are GTSNPN and SVGIG (reference sequence). The CDR3 extends over 13 amino acids. The chain's CDR3 is CAWSMGANNEQFF. The CDR3 DNA sequence: TGTGCCTGGAGTATGGGGGCTAACAATGAGCAGTTCTTC.

This clonotype was counted a few times. The V and J genes are TRBV7-7 and TRBJ1-6; D not certain. Germline V gives CDR1 SSHAT, CDR2 FNYEAQ (reference sequence). The CDR3 sequence is 9 residues long. Trimming removed 11 bases at V and 9 bases at J, with 5 bases between. The CDR3: CAVGSPLHF. The DNA of the CDR3 is TGTGCCGTGGGTTCACCCCTCCACTTT.

The chain carries TRBV18 and TRBJ2-5; 8 bases match TRBD1. V lost 8 bases and J lost 2; bases outside the gene matches: 4. This CDR3 region has 13 residues. The germline V gene has CDR1 KGHSH and CDR2 LQKENI. The CDR3 DNA is TGTGCCAGCATGAGGACAGGGCAAGAGACCCAGTACTTC. Translated: CASMRTGQETQYF.